Presented here are 30 T cell receptor beta chains from one specimen sequenced in a study of blood T cell repertoires in COVID-19. The protocol was immunoSEQ multiplex PCR, while the TCRdb copy is restricted to in-frame clones and leaves out a portion. The table shows approximately 81,000 clones, with about nine tenths occurring only once. Specimen: peripheral blood. The source of these receptors is a woman aged 45-65 years in a cohort sampled during active COVID-19.

This chain links TRBV19 with TRBJ2-5; 8 nucleotides line up with TRBD1. Looked up from germline, CDR1 is LNHDA and CDR2 is SQIVND (reference sequence). This CDR3 has 15 amino acids. The J segment lost 5 bases and the V segment lost 5 bases, leaving 10 bases of the junction unmatched. For the CDR3, the DNA is TGTGCCAGTAGTTCCTCGACAGGGGCCGGGGAGACCCAGTACTTC. This gives the protein CASSSSTGAGETQYF.

V and J are TRBV4-2 and TRBJ2-3; 8 positions match TRBD1. Trimming cost V 4 bases and J 2 bases; bases outside gene matches: 2. This CDR3 has 14 residues. Germline V gene data show CDR1 as LGHNA and CDR2 as YNFKEQ. CDR3 coding DNA: TGTGCCAGCAGCCCGGACAGGGACACAGATACGCAGTATTTT. Residues: CASSPDRDTDTQYF.

The rearrangement uses TRBV5-1 and TRBJ2-2, with a possible D match to TRBD2 (6 bases). V was shortened by 0 bases and J by 0 bases, with 12 bases between the two germline ends. Germline CDR1 reads SGHRS; CDR2 reads YFSETQ. This CDR3 contains 17 residues. The DNA for the CDR3 is TGCGCCAGCAGCTTGGCGTGGGACTCCGCGAACACCGGGGAGCTGTTTTTT. It encodes CASSLAWDSANTGELFF.

This chain uses TRBV7-8 with TRBJ2-1; 9 bases map to TRBD2. The junction had 13 bases not matched to a gene; V was cut back by 3 bases and J by 4 bases. The CDR3 consists of 18 residues. Germline V lookup: CDR1 SGHVS, CDR2 FQNEAQ. The CDR3 here is CASSLITGTSNRYNEQFF. The CDR3 DNA follows: TGTGCCAGCAGCTTGATCACAGGGACTAGCAACAGATACAATGAGCAGTTCTTC. Looking up the rest from reference TRBV7-8 and TRBJ2-1 gives the full variable domain: GAGVSQSPRYKVAKRGQDVALRCDPISGHVSLFWYQQALGQGPEFLTYFQNEAQLDKSGLPSDRFFAERPEGSVSTLKIQRTQQEDSAVYLCASSLITGTSNRYNEQFFGPGTRLTVL.

The chain combines TRBV19 with TRBJ1-1; TRBD1 agrees at 7 bases. Trimming at V came to 0 bases and at J to 3 bases, leaving 10 bases not matched to a gene. The CDR3 is 17 residues long. The V gene's germline CDR1 is LNHDA and CDR2 SQIVND (reference sequence). The CDR3 coding sequence is TGTGCCAGTAGTATAGATCGTAAGGGGGCGGGTGACACTGAAGCTTTCTTT. Translating gives CASSIDRKGAGDTEAFF.

This clone was detected only once. This chain connects TRBV27 to TRBJ2-7; 9 bases are a match to TRBD1. Germline V gene lookup returns CDR1 MNHEY and CDR2 SMNVEV (reference sequence). V was pared by 6 bases and J by 6 bases, with 9 bases of the junction left unmatched. The length of the CDR3 is 14 residues. CDR3 amino acids: CASRGQGRGSEQYF. CDR3 sequence (DNA): TGTGCCAGCAGAGGACAGGGGAGGGGTAGCGAGCAGTACTTC.

Only one count was recorded for this clone. The genes are TRBV5-1 and TRBJ2-2, with D possibly being TRBD1 (5 bases). V was clipped by 0 bases and J by 6 bases, with 9 bases between them. Germline V lookup: CDR1 SGHRS, CDR2 YFSETQ. The CDR3 runs 14 residues. The CDR3 reads CASSLGRQSGELFF. The CDR3, as DNA: TGCGCCAGCAGCTTGGGAAGACAGTCCGGGGAGCTGTTTTTT.

J is TRBJ1-2 and V is TRBV4-1; D is perhaps TRBD1 (6 bases). Germline V gene data show CDR1 as MGHRA and CDR2 as YSYEKL. This CDR3 region has 15 residues. V lost 3 bases, J lost 1 base, and 12 bases lay in between. The CDR3 DNA is TGCGCCAGCAGCCATGACAGGCAACTTAACTATGGCTACACCTTC. Translated: CASSHDRQLNYGYTF.

The sample holds one count of this clone. J is TRBJ2-7 and V is TRBV19; tentative D call: TRBD1 (6 bases). V lost 5 bases and J 1 base, leaving 12 bases between the germline ends. From germline, CDR1 is LNHDA and CDR2 SQIVND (reference sequence). The CDR3 covers 14 residues. The CDR3 DNA sequence: TGTGCCAGTAGTGTTGGGGGCGGGTCCTACGAGCAGTACTTC. It translates to CASSVGGGSYEQYF.

The gene calls are TRBV5-6 and TRBJ2-2; 14 bases are a match to TRBD2. The CDR3 loop spans 17 amino acids. Per germline, CDR1 SGHDT and CDR2 YYEEEE. With V trimmed by 4 bases and J by 7 bases, 9 bases remained unmatched. CDR3 sequence reads: CASSPRGLAGGSGELFF. For the CDR3, the DNA is TGTGCCAGCAGCCCCCGCGGACTAGCGGGGGGAAGCGGGGAGCTGTTTTTT.

This chain links TRBV7-8 with TRBJ1-2, with 10 bases aligning to TRBD1. Germline V gene lookup returns CDR1 SGHVS and CDR2 FQNEAQ. The CDR3 has 15 amino acids. V gave up 2 bases and J gave up 8 bases; unmatched junction bases: 8. CDR3 residues: CASSLKGDRGQGYTF. The DNA for the CDR3 is TGTGCCAGCAGCTTAAAAGGCGACAGGGGGCAAGGCTACACCTTC.

The rearrangement joins TRBV10-3 to TRBJ1-6, with 7 nucleotides matching TRBD1. The CDR3 extends over 14 amino acids. The germline gives CDR1 ENHRY, CDR2 SYGVKD. V was pared by 7 bases and J by 4 bases, with 4 bases of the junction left unmatched. The CDR3: CAITQGQYNSPLHF. Here the CDR3 DNA reads TGTGCCATCACCCAGGGACAGTATAATTCACCCCTCCACTTT.

The table lists this clone with a few counts. The chain employs TRBV3-1 (or the pseudogene TRBV3-2) and TRBJ1-5; D may be TRBD1 (6 bases). This CDR3 is 15 amino acids long. Per germline, CDR1 LGHDT and CDR2 YNNKEL (reference sequence). Trimming stripped 5 bases from V and 3 bases from J, with 14 bases between. In DNA, the CDR3 is TGTGCCAGCAGCTACTCGACAGGCGACAATCAGCCCCAGCATTTT. Protein: CASSYSTGDNQPQHF.

CDR3 in DNA: TGCGCCAGCCGCGCTGGGCGGGCCGACACTCTCACAGATACGCAGTATTTT. It specifies CASRAGRADTLTDTQYF. The rearrangement links TRBV5-1 to TRBJ2-3, with D possibly matching TRBD2 (5 bases). V lost 7 bases and J 2 bases, leaving 23 bases between the germline ends. CDR3 size: 17 residues. CDR1 is SGHRS, CDR2 YFSETQ, per germline.

This chain connects TRBV5-1 to TRBJ1-6; 11 nucleotides line up with TRBD1. Trimming took 1 base from V and 8 from J; bases not matched to a gene: 2. The CDR3 spans 15 residues. CDR1 is SGHRS, CDR2 YFSETQ, per germline. CDR3 sequence: CASSLRTGGDSPLHF. DNA of the CDR3: TGCGCCAGCAGCTTGAGGACAGGGGGCGATTCACCCCTCCACTTT. Complete variable domain (other parts from reference TRBV5-1 and TRBJ1-6): KAGVTQTPRYLIKTRGQQVTLSCSPISGHRSVSWYQQTPGQGLQFLFEYFSETQRNKGNFPGRFSGRQFSNSRSEMNVSTLELGDSALYLCASSLRTGGDSPLHFGNGTRLTVT.

This clone came up once. This chain connects TRBV7-8 to TRBJ2-7; the D gene is possibly TRBD1 (6 bases). The CDR3 loop spans 14 amino acids. CDR1 SGHVS and CDR2 FQNEAQ come from the germline V gene. With 1 base removed from V and 2 bases from J, the gap between germline ends came to 9 bases. The CDR3 coding sequence is TGTGCCAGCAGCTTAGTAACAGGGACCTACGAGCAGTACTTC. It specifies CASSLVTGTYEQYF.

The gene calls are TRBV12-3 or TRBV12-4 and TRBJ1-3; D not resolved. V shed 2 bases and J shed 0 bases, with 2 bases lying between them. The CDR3 runs 13 residues. CDR3 residues: CASSLHSGNTIYF. The DNA for the CDR3 is TGTGCCAGCAGTTTACACTCTGGAAACACCATATATTTT.

The V gene is TRBV7-8, the J gene TRBJ2-2; D perhaps matches TRBD2 (6 bases). The CDR3 runs 15 residues. V was clipped by 8 bases and J by 0 bases, with 13 bases between them. Germline V gene sequence: CDR1 SGHVS, CDR2 FQNEAQ. Here the CDR3 reads CASLGWGANTGELFF. CDR3 nucleotides: TGTGCCAGCCTAGGTTGGGGGGCGAACACCGGGGAGCTGTTTTTT.

The V gene is TRBV30, the J gene TRBJ1-4, with a possible D match to TRBD1 (6 bases). Germline-derived CDR1 and CDR2 are GTSNPN and SVGIG (reference sequence). CDR3 length equals 17 residues. V dropped 1 base and J dropped 3 bases, with 18 bases sitting between them. The CDR3 DNA follows: TGTGCCTGGAGTGCTTCCGGGACAAGACTTTCTAATGAAAAACTGTTTTTT. Translated: CAWSASGTRLSNEKLFF.

The V call is TRBV5-4, the J call TRBJ2-7, with 8 bases lining up with TRBD2. J gave up 2 bases and V 4 bases, and 8 bases lay outside the gene matches. The CDR3 length is 15 residues. Per the germline V gene, CDR1 is SGHNT and CDR2 is YYREEE (reference sequence). CDR3 residues: CASSASGTRTYEQYF. CDR3 coding DNA: TGTGCCAGCAGCGCCTCCGGGACTAGGACCTACGAGCAGTACTTC.

A single count supports this clone. The chain's CDR3 is CASSYGGINYGYTF. The CDR3 DNA follows: TGTGCCAGCAGTTATGGGGGGATTAACTATGGCTACACCTTC. V and J are TRBV6-2 or TRBV6-3 and TRBJ1-2; TRBD1 might be the D (5 bases). The CDR3 consists of 14 residues. Germline CDR1 MNHEY, CDR2 SVGEGT. The V gene lost 3 bases and the J gene lost 1 base, with 9 bases spanning the gap.

This sequence joins TRBV23-1 and TRBJ2-5, with TRBD2 matching over 8 bases. TRBV23-1 is assigned to the ORF class and has an uncertain function. The ends lost 0 bases at V and 4 bases at J; junction bases unmatched: 13. The CDR3 spans 18 residues. The CDR3: CASSQSPLHREGGETQYF. CDR3 coding DNA: TGCGCCAGCAGTCAATCCCCCCTCCACCGGGAGGGCGGAGAGACCCAGTACTTC.

The V gene is TRBV29-1, the J gene TRBJ1-4; 8 bases are shared with TRBD1. CDR1 SQVTM and CDR2 ANQGSEA come from the germline V gene. V lost 6 bases to trimming and J lost 10 bases; unmatched junction nucleotides: 10. This CDR3 comprises 13 residues. CDR3 sequence (DNA): TGCAGCGTCGCGCGACAGGGGCTGGGAAAACTGTTTTTT. It specifies CSVARQGLGKLFF.

The chain uses TRBV7-9 and TRBJ1-2; the match to TRBD1 covers 7 bases. The CDR3 totals 12 residues. The J segment lost 6 bases and the V segment lost 4 bases, leaving 2 bases of the junction unmatched. From germline, CDR1 is SEHNR and CDR2 FQNEAQ (reference sequence). The CDR3 nucleotides read TGTGCCAGCAGCTCAGGGACAGATGGCTACACCTTC. As protein: CASSSGTDGYTF.

The chain combines TRBV5-5 with TRBJ1-1; 9 nucleotides match TRBD1. CDR1 is SGHKS, CDR2 YYEKEE, per germline (reference sequence). V lost 4 bases, J lost 10 bases, and 11 bases stayed unmatched. The CDR3 is 14 amino acids. CDR3 residues: CASSREGQGLGAFF. The CDR3 DNA is TGTGCCAGCAGCAGAGAGGGACAGGGCCTAGGAGCTTTCTTT.

V gene TRBV19 combines with J gene TRBJ2-7; 8 nucleotides line up with TRBD2. Germline V gene sequence: CDR1 LNHDA, CDR2 SQIVND (reference sequence). V shed 2 bases, J shed 6 bases, and the junction held 6 bases outside the gene matches. There are 14 residues in the CDR3. The CDR3 protein is CASSIQRERGEQYF. CDR3 nucleotides: TGTGCCAGTAGTATACAGCGGGAGCGGGGCGAGCAGTACTTC. The whole variable domain, filled in from reference TRBV19 and TRBJ2-7, reads DGGITQSPKYLFRKEGQNVTLSCEQNLNHDAMYWYRQDPGQGLRLIYYSQIVNDFQKGDIAEGYSVSREKKESFPLTVTSAQKNPTAFYLCASSIQRERGEQYFGPGTRLTVT.

The chain joins TRBV30 to TRBJ1-3; 9 nucleotides agree with TRBD1. The V gene end was trimmed by 7 bases and the J gene end by 3 bases; junction bases not matched to a gene: 7. The CDR3 consists of 14 residues. The germline V gene has CDR1 GTSNPN and CDR2 SVGIG (reference sequence). DNA of the CDR3: TGTGCCTCCCAACAGGGGGCGCTTGGAAACACCATATATTTT. This gives the protein CASQQGALGNTIYF. The full variable domain, in which reference TRBV30 and TRBJ1-3 provide the parts outside the CDR3, is SQTIHQWPATLVQPVGSPLSLECTVEGTSNPNLYWYRQAAGRGLQLLFYSVGIGQISSEVPQNLSASRPQDRQFILSSKKLLLSDSGFYLCASQQGALGNTIYFGEGSWLTVV.

The V call is TRBV19, the J call TRBJ2-5, with unresolved D. Germline lookup yields CDR1 LNHDA and CDR2 SQIVND (reference sequence). The CDR3 runs 13 residues. Trimming stripped 4 bases from V and 1 base from J, with 7 bases between. The chain's CDR3 is CASSTTSQETQYF. CDR3 in DNA: TGTGCCAGTAGTACCACATCCCAAGAGACCCAGTACTTC.

The V and J genes are TRBV29-1 and TRBJ2-1, with 7 bases aligning to TRBD1. J was trimmed by 4 bases and V by 0 bases; bases with no gene match: 12. Germline V gene sequence: CDR1 SQVTM, CDR2 ANQGSEA. There are 17 residues in the CDR3. Here the CDR3 DNA reads TGCAGCGTTGAAGATCGGGGTTTAGGGGACAGTTACAATGAGCAGTTCTTC. Translating gives CSVEDRGLGDSYNEQFF.

This clone has only a few counts. Other DNA variants within this sample encode the same CDR3. This chain joins TRBV27 and TRBJ1-1; TRBD1 matches at 9 bases. V shed 3 bases, J shed 5 bases, and the junction held 4 bases outside the gene matches. This CDR3 is built from 14 residues. Looked up from germline, CDR1 is MNHEY and CDR2 is SMNVEV (reference sequence). The CDR3 protein is CASSFLGQGTEAFF. The DNA of the CDR3 is TGTGCCAGCAGTTTTTTGGGACAGGGAACTGAAGCTTTCTTT.